The 14 T cell receptor beta chains reported below all come from one sample, sequenced in a study of T-cell reconstitution after alpha-beta-depleted transplantation in children. A TCRbeta library incorporating unique molecular identifiers was prepared. MiXCR, applied by TCRdb to the PCR reads, yields one record per CDR3 protein. Seen here are about 830,000 distinct CDR3 sequences, roughly 16% observed once, and the top ten hold around 5%. The specimen was PBMCs, mostly from graft donor cells, collected 360 days after TCRalphabeta/CD19-depleted stem cell transplant. These receptor sequences come from a male patient between 10 and 17 years old who had a stem cell transplant for acute lymphoblastic leukemia, so the T cells may come from the graft donor.

The rearrangement joins TRBV6-1 to TRBJ2-3, with 7 bases lining up with TRBD2. The ends lost 5 bases at V and 0 bases at J; junction bases unmatched: 8. Germline CDR1 MNHNS, CDR2 SASEGT. There are 16 residues in the CDR3. The CDR3 protein is CASSQLADPSTDTQYF. The DNA of the CDR3 is TGTGCCAGCAGTCAGCTAGCGGATCCTAGCACAGATACGCAGTATTTT.

The rearrangement links TRBV5-1 to TRBJ2-7; either TRBD1 or TRBD2 may fit D (6 bases each). Trimming removed 2 bases from V and 4 bases from J, with 13 bases in between. The CDR3 is 14 amino acids. Per the germline V gene, CDR1 is SGHRS and CDR2 is YFSETQ. For the CDR3, the DNA is TGCGCCAGCAGCTTCAACGGGGGCGGTTACGAGCAGTACTTC. Translating gives CASSFNGGGYEQYF.

The gene calls are TRBV18 and TRBJ2-7; 7 nucleotides match TRBD1. The CDR3 sequence is 14 residues long. Germline V gene sequence: CDR1 KGHSH, CDR2 LQKENI. With V trimmed by 5 bases and J by 6 bases, 10 bases remained unmatched. CDR3 bases: TGTGCCAGCTCAGCTCATAGGGACAGAGGCGAGCAGTACTTC. As protein: CASSAHRDRGEQYF.

This clonotype has more than one count but fewer than ten. The CDR3 loop reads CASTKGLAVYNEQFF. The CDR3 DNA follows: TGCGCCAGCACCAAGGGACTAGCGGTCTACAATGAGCAGTTCTTC. The gene calls are TRBV4-3 and TRBJ2-1; TRBD2 matches 11 bases. CDR1 is LGHNA and CDR2 is YSLEER in the germline V gene. With 7 bases clipped from V and 3 bases from J, the junction kept 5 bases outside the gene matches. CDR3 size: 15 residues.

This clonotype was recorded at least ten times. One end of the junction is discordant with germline, which a read error may explain. The chain couples TRBV29-1 to TRBJ2-6; 9 positions agree with TRBD1. Germline CDR1 reads SQVTM; CDR2 reads ANQGSEA. This CDR3 region has 13 residues. CDR3 in amino acids: CSARLQGANVLTF. The CDR3 DNA reads as TGCAGCGCGAGGTTACAGGGGGCGAACGTCCTGACTTTC.

Many counts were recorded for this clonotype. The gene calls are TRBV12-3 or TRBV12-4 and TRBJ2-1; D perhaps matches TRBD2 (5 bases). The CDR3 is 12 residues long. Trimming removed 2 bases at V and 9 bases at J, with 8 bases between. CDR3 protein: CASSLMGAEQFF. In DNA, the CDR3 is TGTGCCAGCAGTTTAATGGGAGCTGAGCAGTTCTTC.

The sample holds many counts of this clonotype. The V and J genes are TRBV12-3 or TRBV12-4 and TRBJ1-1, with 12 nucleotides matching TRBD1. CDR3 length: 15 residues. The ends lost 4 bases at V and 10 bases at J; junction bases unmatched: 10. CDR3 residues: CASSSQGTGGIGAFF. CDR3 sequence (DNA): TGTGCCAGCAGTTCTCAGGGGACAGGGGGCATTGGAGCTTTCTTT.

This clonotype was seen ten or more times. The rearrangement uses TRBV4-2 and TRBJ2-6; TRBD2 matches at 10 bases. The CDR3 spans 20 residues. Germline lookup yields CDR1 LGHNA and CDR2 YNFKEQ. V lost 0 bases, J lost 2 bases, and 10 bases stayed unmatched. CDR3 bases: TGTGCCAGCAGCCAAGATGGACCCCTAGCGGGAGATGCTGGGGCCAACGTCCTGACTTTC. This encodes CASSQDGPLAGDAGANVLTF.

The chain carries TRBV18 and TRBJ2-1, with D possibly matching TRBD1 (5 bases). Between the trimmed V and J ends, which lost 6 bases and 10 bases, there was a span of 19 bases. Germline lookup yields CDR1 KGHSH and CDR2 LQKENI. The CDR3 contains 14 residues. The CDR3 DNA follows: TGTGCCAGCTCCCAGACGGCAACAGGTGTAGAGCAGTTCTTC. Translation: CASSQTATGVEQFF.

This clonotype was recorded at least ten times. DNA of the CDR3: TGTGCCAGCGTTGGGACGATAACCGGGGAGCTGTTTTTT. Translating gives CASVGTITGELFF. This chain uses TRBV9 with TRBJ2-2; D tentatively reads TRBD1 or TRBD2 (5 bases each). The germline V gene encodes CDR1 SGDLS and CDR2 YYNGEE. With 7 bases removed from V and 5 bases from J, the gap between germline ends came to 12 bases. CDR3 length equals 13 residues.

The rearrangement joins TRBV19 to TRBJ2-1; weak D call: TRBD1 (6 bases). The germline V gene has CDR1 LNHDA and CDR2 SQIVND (reference sequence). The CDR3 length is 14 residues. V was shortened by 5 bases and J by 10 bases, with 18 bases between the two germline ends. CDR3 loop: CASSGGHLGVEQFF. As DNA, the CDR3 is TGTGCCAGTAGTGGGGGACACCTGGGAGTAGAGCAGTTCTTC.

This clonotype occurred a few times. The J gene is TRBJ2-7, the V gene TRBV5-1, with 10 bases fitting TRBD2. This CDR3 has 15 residues. CDR1 and CDR2 from the germline V gene are SGHRS and YFSETQ. The ends lost 0 bases at V and 5 bases at J; junction bases unmatched: 5. The DNA for the CDR3 is TGCGCCAGCAGCTTGGTGGCTAGCGGGAGCCACGAGCAGTACTTC. It specifies CASSLVASGSHEQYF.

This sequence joins TRBV7-2 and TRBJ2-1; D perhaps matches TRBD2 (6 bases). V was trimmed by 4 bases and J by 2 bases, leaving 9 bases between them. Germline CDR1 is SGHTA and CDR2 is FQGNSA. The length of the CDR3 is 14 residues. CDR3 DNA sequence: TGTGCCAGCAGCTCGCGGACTACCTACAATGAGCAGTTCTTC. Protein product: CASSSRTTYNEQFF.

This clonotype appeared many times. This chain uses TRBV9 with TRBJ2-7; no reliable D call. The CDR3 totals 14 residues. V lost 0 bases to trimming and J lost 3 bases, with 10 bases between them. Germline CDR1 is SGDLS and CDR2 is YYNGEE. CDR3 sequence: CASSVGSANYEQYF. CDR3 DNA: TGTGCCAGCAGCGTAGGCAGTGCTAACTACGAGCAGTACTTC.